Below, one T cell receptor (beta chain) is given with its context. The data are from a study of OX40 agonist ivuxolimab in advanced cancers. Method: immunoSEQ multiplex PCR; TCRdb's copy keeps in-frame clones and lacks some. The sample has tens of thousands of clones, approximately 85% seen once; the top ten hold roughly 2.2%. The clonotype originates from an adult with an advanced solid tumor such as melanoma, head and neck, liver or kidney cancer. The sample was CD4+ or CD8+ T cells sorted from blood, taken in a trial of the OX40 agonist ivuxolimab.

Written as DNA, the CDR3 is TGTGCCAGTAGTTCATCGATAACTTTGAACACTGAAGCTTTCTTT. Translating it yields CASSSSITLNTEAFF. The rearrangement joins TRBV19 to TRBJ1-1; D gene ambiguous. The CDR3 sequence is 15 residues long. V lost 5 bases and J 0 bases, leaving 13 bases between the germline ends. Per germline, CDR1 LNHDA and CDR2 SQIVND (reference sequence).